The rows below give T cell receptor beta chains drawn from one sample of a study of molecular identifiers for immune sequencing clone quantification. One entry per CDR3 protein, called by TCRdb with MiXCR from the PCR reads. The data contain some 590,000 distinct CDR3 sequences, around 25% of them singletons. The sample taken for sequencing was naive CD8+ T cells from blood, with Jurkat cell RNA spiked in. These receptors all stem from a human donor in good health. Some libraries in this study had Jurkat cell RNA spiked in. The CDR3 runs from the conserved cysteine through the conserved F or W. The D gene is left open where the match is weak. Some rows mark clone size as missing; the rest say once, few, many or name a class of expanded clone.

v_call: TRBV27; clone_size: many; d_call: TRBD1; j_call: TRBJ1-1; cdr3_aa: CASKQGVAEAFF; cdr3_nt: TGTGCCAGCAAACAGGGGGTCGCTGAAGCTTTCTTT
v_call: TRBV6-5; clone_size: NA; d_call: NA; j_call: TRBJ2-7; cdr3_aa: CASMTASPYEQYF; cdr3_nt: TGTGCCAGCATGACAGCCTCGCCGTACGAGCAGTACTTC
v_call: TRBV7-9; clone_size: NA; d_call: NA; j_call: TRBJ1-6; cdr3_aa: CASSLASWDTNSPLHF; cdr3_nt: TGTGCCAGCAGCTTAGCGTCGTGGGACACGAATTCACCCCTCCACTTT
v_call: TRBV9; clone_size: NA; d_call: NA; j_call: TRBJ2-3; cdr3_aa: CASSGMITGADTQYF; cdr3_nt: TGTGCCAGCAGCGGTATGATAACTGGGGCGGATACGCAGTATTTT
v_call: TRBV6-2/TRBV6-3; clone_size: few; d_call: NA; j_call: TRBJ2-1; cdr3_aa: CASSWQNPNEQFF; cdr3_nt: TGTGCCAGCAGTTGGCAGAACCCCAATGAGCAGTTCTTC
v_call: TRBV2; clone_size: NA; d_call: NA; j_call: TRBJ1-3; cdr3_aa: CASRVDTSSGNTIYF; cdr3_nt: TGTGCCAGCAGGGTGGACACGAGCTCTGGAAACACCATATATTTT
v_call: TRBV27; clone_size: NA; d_call: TRBD1; j_call: TRBJ1-1; cdr3_aa: CASNHRGQGSLPMNTEALF; cdr3_nt: TGTGCCAGCAACCATAGGGGACAGGGGTCACTCCCCATGAACACTGAAGCTCTCTTT
v_call: TRBV14; clone_size: many; d_call: NA; j_call: TRBJ2-3; cdr3_aa: CASSQTGSGDTQYF; cdr3_nt: TGTGCCAGCAGCCAAACTGGTTCAGGGGATACGCAGTATTTT
v_call: TRBV7-9; clone_size: many; d_call: NA; j_call: TRBJ2-7; cdr3_aa: CASSPPGAAHEQYF; cdr3_nt: TGTGCCAGCAGCCCGCCAGGGGCAGCCCACGAGCAGTACTTC
v_call: TRBV5-4; clone_size: NA; d_call: TRBD1; j_call: TRBJ2-5; cdr3_aa: CASSLWTGTRETQYF; cdr3_nt: TGTGCCAGCAGCTTGTGGACAGGGACTCGCGAGACCCAGTACTTC
v_call: TRBV20-1; clone_size: few; d_call: NA; j_call: TRBJ2-3; cdr3_aa: CSARRGEPTTDTQYF; cdr3_nt: TGCAGTGCTAGGCGGGGAGAACCTACCACAGATACGCAGTATTTT
v_call: TRBV7-9; clone_size: NA; d_call: NA; j_call: TRBJ2-6; cdr3_aa: CASSLGTGANVLTF; cdr3_nt: TGTGCCAGCAGCTTAGGGACTGGGGCCAACGTCCTGACTTTC
v_call: TRBV27; clone_size: NA; d_call: NA; j_call: TRBJ2-7; cdr3_aa: CASTQSGSYEQYF; cdr3_nt: TGTGCCAGCACCCAGAGCGGATCCTACGAGCAGTACTTC
v_call: TRBV5-3; clone_size: NA; d_call: NA; j_call: TRBJ2-1; cdr3_aa: CASSLENPHEQFF; cdr3_nt: TGTGCCAGCAGCTTGGAGAACCCCCATGAGCAGTTCTTC
v_call: TRBV24-1; clone_size: NA; d_call: TRBD2; j_call: TRBJ2-1; cdr3_aa: CATSEQTSRRNSYNEQFF; cdr3_nt: TGTGCCACCAGTGAACAGACTAGCCGCAGGAACTCCTACAATGAGCAGTTCTTC
v_call: TRBV4-3; clone_size: NA; d_call: NA; j_call: TRBJ1-1; cdr3_aa: CASSQPRIGWTEAFF; cdr3_nt: TGCGCCAGCAGCCAACCCCGGATTGGTTGGACTGAAGCTTTCTTT
v_call: TRBV9; clone_size: few; d_call: TRBD1; j_call: TRBJ2-6; cdr3_aa: CASSVWDRSSGANVLTF; cdr3_nt: TGTGCCAGCAGCGTATGGGACAGGTCCTCTGGGGCCAACGTCCTGACTTTC
v_call: TRBV4-1; clone_size: few; d_call: NA; j_call: TRBJ1-6; cdr3_aa: CASSQTGTPYNSPLHF; cdr3_nt: TGCGCCAGCAGCCAAACCGGGACACCCTATAATTCACCCCTCCACTTT
v_call: TRBV11-2; clone_size: NA; d_call: NA; j_call: TRBJ1-1; cdr3_aa: CASSLEGYGTENTEAFF; cdr3_nt: TGTGCCAGCAGCTTAGAGGGTTATGGGACGGAAAACACTGAAGCTTTCTTT
v_call: TRBV5-1; clone_size: few; d_call: NA; j_call: TRBJ2-5; cdr3_aa: CASSLASGLGETQYF; cdr3_nt: TGCGCCAGCAGCTTGGCGTCAGGGCTTGGGGAGACCCAGTACTTC
v_call: TRBV6-2/TRBV6-3; clone_size: NA; d_call: NA; j_call: TRBJ2-5; cdr3_aa: CASSPPFEETQYF; cdr3_nt: TGTGCCAGCAGCCCACCCTTTGAAGAGACCCAGTACTTC
v_call: TRBV6-1; clone_size: NA; d_call: NA; j_call: TRBJ2-3; cdr3_aa: CASSDWVTQGDTQYF; cdr3_nt: TGTGCCAGCAGTGATTGGGTTACTCAAGGGGATACGCAGTATTTT
v_call: TRBV6-2/TRBV6-3; clone_size: NA; d_call: NA; j_call: TRBJ1-3; cdr3_aa: CASTVTAISGNTIYF; cdr3_nt: TGTGCCAGCACCGTGACTGCTATCTCTGGAAACACCATATATTTT
v_call: TRBV10-2; clone_size: few; d_call: TRBD2; j_call: TRBJ2-3; cdr3_aa: CASSEGTSGGSTDTQYF; cdr3_nt: TGCGCCAGCAGTGAAGGGACTAGCGGGGGGAGCACAGATACGCAGTATTTT
v_call: TRBV7-9; clone_size: few; d_call: TRBD1; j_call: TRBJ2-1; cdr3_aa: CASSDRDRGSDEQFF; cdr3_nt: TGTGCCAGCAGCGATCGGGACAGGGGTTCGGATGAGCAGTTCTTC
v_call: TRBV9; clone_size: NA; d_call: TRBD2; j_call: TRBJ2-5; cdr3_aa: CASSVGLAVQGTQYF; cdr3_nt: TGTGCCAGCAGCGTAGGCCTAGCGGTCCAAGGGACCCAGTACTTC
v_call: TRBV19; clone_size: few; d_call: NA; j_call: TRBJ2-3; cdr3_aa: CASSWGKDTQYF; cdr3_nt: TGTGCCAGTAGTTGGGGGAAAGATACGCAGTATTTT
v_call: TRBV7-2; clone_size: many; d_call: NA; j_call: TRBJ1-5; cdr3_aa: CASSLEGTYSNQPQHF; cdr3_nt: TGTGCCAGCAGCTTAGAGGGGACCTATAGCAATCAGCCCCAGCATTTT
v_call: TRBV6-2/TRBV6-3; clone_size: few; d_call: NA; j_call: TRBJ2-7; cdr3_aa: CASRYTGQLEQYF; cdr3_nt: TGTGCCAGCAGGTACACAGGGCAACTCGAGCAGTACTTC
v_call: TRBV7-6; clone_size: many; d_call: TRBD2; j_call: TRBJ2-3; cdr3_aa: CASSPRTSGGFTDTQYF; cdr3_nt: TGTGCCAGCAGCCCACGGACTAGCGGGGGGTTCACAGATACGCAGTATTTT
v_call: TRBV2; clone_size: many; d_call: TRBD1; j_call: TRBJ2-5; cdr3_aa: CASSNGQGAIETQYF; cdr3_nt: TGTGCCAGCAGTAACGGACAGGGAGCCATAGAGACCCAGTACTTC
v_call: TRBV2; clone_size: NA; d_call: NA; j_call: TRBJ1-6; cdr3_aa: CARRDLGENSPLHF; cdr3_nt: TGTGCCAGACGGGATTTGGGCGAAAATTCACCCCTCCACTTT
v_call: TRBV28; clone_size: few; d_call: NA; j_call: TRBJ2-3; cdr3_aa: CASMEATDTQYF; cdr3_nt: TGTGCCAGCATGGAAGCCACAGATACGCAGTATTTT
v_call: TRBV21-1; clone_size: few; d_call: NA; j_call: TRBJ2-5; cdr3_aa: CASSKALRPARAQYF; cdr3_nt: TGTGCCAGCAGCAAAGCGCTCCGGCCGGCCCGGGCCCAGTACTTC
v_call: TRBV12-3/TRBV12-4; clone_size: many; d_call: TRBD1; j_call: TRBJ1-4; cdr3_aa: CASRQGAQEKLFF; cdr3_nt: TGTGCCAGCAGACAGGGGGCACAGGAAAAACTGTTTTTT
v_call: TRBV6-2/TRBV6-3; clone_size: many; d_call: TRBD1; j_call: TRBJ2-5; cdr3_aa: CASSPSTGSGETQYF; cdr3_nt: TGTGCCAGCAGCCCATCGACAGGGTCAGGAGAGACCCAGTACTTC
v_call: TRBV25-1; clone_size: many; d_call: NA; j_call: TRBJ2-5; cdr3_aa: CATGTDITQETQYF; cdr3_nt: TGTGCCACCGGGACGGACATAACCCAAGAGACCCAGTACTTC
v_call: TRBV6-5; clone_size: NA; d_call: TRBD2; j_call: TRBJ2-1; cdr3_aa: CASGPGTSGGTPLDEQFF; cdr3_nt: TGTGCCAGCGGCCCTGGGACTAGCGGGGGTACTCCTCTGGATGAGCAGTTCTTC
v_call: TRBV7-6; clone_size: many; d_call: NA; j_call: TRBJ2-3; cdr3_aa: CASSTGVPDTQYF; cdr3_nt: TGTGCCAGCAGCACGGGGGTCCCAGATACGCAGTATTTT
v_call: TRBV6-4; clone_size: NA; d_call: TRBD1; j_call: TRBJ1-4; cdr3_aa: CASSLTSGTGEKLFF; cdr3_nt: TGTGCCAGCAGTTTAACTTCCGGGACAGGAGAAAAACTGTTTTTT
v_call: TRBV10-3; clone_size: NA; d_call: NA; j_call: TRBJ2-6; cdr3_aa: CAISDPGSGANVLTF; cdr3_nt: TGTGCCATCAGTGACCCTGGCTCTGGGGCCAACGTCCTGACTTTC
v_call: TRBV2; clone_size: NA; d_call: TRBD1; j_call: TRBJ2-7; cdr3_aa: CASSGDRGAYEQYF; cdr3_nt: TGTGCCAGCAGTGGGGACAGGGGAGCCTACGAGCAGTACTTC
v_call: TRBV29-1; clone_size: few; d_call: TRBD2; j_call: TRBJ2-5; cdr3_aa: CSVGNGGYQETQYF; cdr3_nt: TGCAGCGTTGGCAACGGGGGGTACCAAGAGACCCAGTACTTC